This entry features one TCR beta chain sequence. This sample is part of a study of radiotherapy plus CTLA-4 blockade in lung cancer. CDR3 length equals 14 residues. Germline loops: CDR1 SGHNT, CDR2 YENEEA. The J segment lost 3 bases and the V segment lost 2 bases, leaving 0 bases of the junction unmatched. Profiling relied on immunoSEQ multiplex PCR, and the TCRdb table lists in-frame clones only, not all of them. The sample records 70,000 to 100,000 clones, roughly 86% being singletons. The chain recombines TRBV11-3 with TRBJ2-7, with 11 bases identical to TRBD2. The receptor's source is a human donor with non-small cell lung cancer who had a partial response to radiotherapy plus ipilimumab. The source was peripheral blood, collected from a patient treated with radiotherapy plus ipilimumab. The CDR3 loop reads CASSLTSGSYEQYF. The CDR3 nucleotides read TGTGCCAGCAGCTTAACTAGCGGGAGCTACGAGCAGTACTTC.